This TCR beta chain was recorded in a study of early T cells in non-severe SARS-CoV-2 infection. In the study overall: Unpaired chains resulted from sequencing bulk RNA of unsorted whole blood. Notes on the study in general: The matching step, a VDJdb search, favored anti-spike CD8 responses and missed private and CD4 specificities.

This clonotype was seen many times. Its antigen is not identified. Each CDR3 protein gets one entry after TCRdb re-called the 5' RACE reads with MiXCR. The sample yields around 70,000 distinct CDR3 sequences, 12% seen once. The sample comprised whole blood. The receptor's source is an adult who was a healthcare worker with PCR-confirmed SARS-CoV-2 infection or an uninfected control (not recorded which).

Here the CDR3 reads CASAQGGEGYTF. CDR3 in DNA: TGTGCCAGCGCGCAGGGGGGAGAGGGCTACACCTTC. This chain connects TRBV5-6 to TRBJ1-2; 7 positions match TRBD1. The ends lost 7 bases at V and 8 bases at J; junction bases unmatched: 8. The length of the CDR3 is 12 residues. The germline CDR1 and CDR2 sequences are SGHDT and YYEEEE. The full variable domain, rest sourced from reference TRBV5-6 and TRBJ1-2, is DAGVTQSPTHLIKTRGQQVTLRCSPKSGHDTVSWYQQALGQGPQFIFQYYEEEERQRGNFPDRFSGHQFPNYSSELNVNALLLGDSALYLCASAQGGEGYTFGSGTRLTVV.